What follows describes a single T cell receptor beta chain. Within the sample, other DNA sequences also encode this same CDR3. The CDR3 has 14 amino acids. Trimming took off 0 bases at V and 1 base at J, with 5 bases between the two ends. Germline V CDR1 and CDR2: WNHNN, SYGVQD (reference sequence). Method: immunoSEQ multiplex PCR; TCRdb's copy keeps in-frame clones and lacks some. This table has approximately 1,500,000 clones, around 95% appearing once. The sample is drawn from a study of shared clonotypes between healthy human individuals. This clonotype was sampled from a young man in good health. The V gene is TRBV10-1, the J gene TRBJ2-3; D remains ambiguous. Sequencing used naive CD4+ T cells sorted from blood. Subset denoted: CD45RA+ positively selected. This CDR3 is CASSESGRTDTQYF. The CDR3 nucleotides are TGCGCCAGCAGTGAGTCGGGCCGCACAGATACGCAGTATTTT.